These 15 T cell receptor beta chains were sequenced from one sample in a study of breast tumors, draining lymph nodes, adjacent tissues. TCRdb called the multiplex PCR reads again in MiXCR, with one record for every CDR3 protein. This sample has 140,000 to 150,000 distinct CDR3 sequences; less than 35% occur once, and the top ten carry around 2.3%. Axillary draining lymph nodes of breast cancer patients supplied the node samples. Sequencing input: axillary lymph node tissue. The receptors stem from a female donor with breast cancer. Some clones in this sample may be carry-over from other donors' samples.

This chain uses TRBV2 with TRBJ2-1, with 7 bases matching TRBD2. The germline V gene encodes CDR1 SNHLY and CDR2 FYNNEI. Trimming removed 5 bases from V and 1 base from J; junction bases left unmatched: 5. CDR3 length equals 15 residues. The CDR3 spells CASSFLSGSYNEQFF. The CDR3 DNA is TGTGCCAGCAGTTTCCTTAGCGGGTCCTACAATGAGCAGTTCTTC.

This clonotype was picked up many times. The gene calls are TRBV7-8 and TRBJ2-1; D unclear. With 2 bases removed from V and 2 bases from J, the gap between germline ends came to 13 bases. Per germline, CDR1 SGHVS and CDR2 FQNEAQ. The CDR3 length is 16 residues. The chain's CDR3 is CASSLTPSKAYNEQFF. The CDR3 bases are TGTGCCAGCAGCTTAACTCCAAGTAAAGCCTACAATGAGCAGTTCTTC.

This chain uses TRBV6-1 with TRBJ1-2; D might be TRBD1 (5 bases). This CDR3 comprises 15 residues. CDR1 MNHNS and CDR2 SASEGT come from the germline V gene. V was trimmed by 3 bases and J by 4 bases, leaving 15 bases between them. The CDR3 here is CASSDPSGASYGYTF. CDR3 DNA: TGTGCCAGCAGTGACCCATCCGGGGCCTCCTATGGCTACACCTTC.

This clonotype was observed at least ten times. CDR3 DNA sequence: TGCGCCAGCGGACCTGGACTCGCATCCTACAATGAGCAGTTCTTC. Encoded protein: CASGPGLASYNEQFF. The chain is built from TRBV5-1 and TRBJ2-1; D possibly corresponds to TRBD2 (5 bases). CDR3 length equals 15 residues. V was trimmed by 7 bases and J by 1 base, leaving 15 bases between them. Per germline, CDR1 SGHRS and CDR2 YFSETQ.

This clonotype was counted many times. The chain joins TRBV6-5 to TRBJ1-2; D not certain. The CDR3 consists of 11 residues. Trimming took off 4 bases at V and 8 bases at J, with 8 bases between the two ends. In germline, CDR1 is MNHEY, CDR2 SVGAGI. The CDR3 coding sequence is TGTGCCAGCAGTTCCGGTGAGGGCTACACCTTC. Protein: CASSSGEGYTF.

The chain couples TRBV7-3 to TRBJ2-3; tentatively, D is TRBD2 (5 bases). V dropped 6 bases and J dropped 3 bases, with 7 bases sitting between them. From germline, CDR1 is SGHTA and CDR2 FQGTGA. The CDR3 covers 12 residues. Written as DNA, the CDR3 is TGTGCCAGCAGGGACTTTACAGATACGCAGTATTTT. Translation: CASRDFTDTQYF.

The V and J genes are TRBV4-2 and TRBJ1-1; the D gene is possibly TRBD1 (6 bases). The CDR3 spans 12 residues. Trimming pared 3 bases from V and 8 bases from J, leaving 10 bases between. Germline V gives CDR1 LGHNA, CDR2 YNFKEQ. CDR3 DNA sequence: TGTGCCAGCAGCCAGGGGGGGCAGGAAGCTTTCTTT. The encoded protein is CASSQGGQEAFF.

This clonotype showed up many times. The chain joins TRBV2 to TRBJ2-1; no clear D. V was clipped by 4 bases and J by 10 bases, with 14 bases between them. CDR1 is SNHLY, CDR2 FYNNEI, per germline. The CDR3 extends over 13 amino acids. Written as DNA, the CDR3 is TGTGCCAGCAGTGGTAGTGGGGTGGGCGAGCAGTTCTTC. Translated, it gives CASSGSGVGEQFF.

There are a few counts of this clonotype. This rearrangement joins TRBV18 to TRBJ1-1; weak D call: TRBD1 (5 bases). CDR1 and CDR2 (germline): KGHSH, LQKENI. Deletions cut 3 bases from V and 10 bases from J, with 12 bases between. The CDR3 extends over 12 amino acids. The CDR3 loop reads CASSPGRDLAFF. The CDR3 coding sequence is TGTGCCAGCTCACCGGGCCGGGACTTAGCTTTCTTT. Full variable domain (missing parts from reference TRBV18 and TRBJ1-1): NAGVMQNPRHLVRRRGQEARLRCSPMKGHSHVYWYRQLPEEGLKFMVYLQKENIIDESGMPKERFSAEFPKEGPSILRIQQVVRGDSAAYFCASSPGRDLAFFGQGTRLTVV.

This clonotype was counted between two and nine times. The chain links TRBV29-1 to TRBJ2-2, with a tentative D call TRBD1 (6 bases). Germline V gives CDR1 SQVTM, CDR2 ANQGSEA. V was pared by 4 bases and J by 1 base, with 22 bases between. The CDR3 consists of 18 residues. The CDR3 DNA reads TGCAGCGTTGTTCCGTATTTAACAGGGTGGAGGAACACCGGGGAGCTGTTTTTT. Its translation is CSVVPYLTGWRNTGELFF.

This clonotype was counted ten times or more. The rearrangement uses TRBV28 and TRBJ1-2, with TRBD1 as a possible D gene (5 bases). Germline CDR1 and CDR2: MDHEN and SYDVKM. Trimming removed 7 bases from V and 0 bases from J, with 9 bases in between. The CDR3 consists of 13 residues. For the CDR3, the DNA is TGTGCCAGCATTGGGGGAGCTAACTATGGCTACACCTTC. Its protein product is CASIGGANYGYTF.

This clonotype was seen many times. The rearrangement joins TRBV7-2 to TRBJ1-4; D unclear. The V gene lost 3 bases and the J gene lost 7 bases, with 9 bases spanning the gap. Germline loops: CDR1 SGHTA, CDR2 FQGNSA. This CDR3 comprises 13 residues. As DNA, the CDR3 is TGTGCCAGCAGCTTGGGCGGACCTGAAAAACTGTTTTTT. Translation gives CASSLGGPEKLFF.

On this clonotype itself: The junction does not match germline at one end; this may be a read error. This chain joins TRBV7-3 and TRBJ2-7; a weak D match, TRBD1 (5 bases). Germline V gene lookup returns CDR1 SGHTA and CDR2 FQGTGA. This CDR3 spans 15 amino acids. The CDR3 bases are TGTGCCAGCAGCCAAGGCTTCAGGGCTACCTACGAGCAGCACTTC. Translation gives CASSQGFRATYEQHF.

This clonotype was counted ten times or more. The chain employs TRBV10-2 and TRBJ1-4; 8 nucleotides agree with TRBD1. V was clipped by 4 bases and J by 11 bases; unmatched bases: 6. The V gene's germline CDR1 is WSHSY and CDR2 SAAADI. This CDR3 has 13 amino acids. The CDR3 DNA is TGCGCCAGCAGTGGGCAGGGGGCAGGGAAACTGTTTTTT. It specifies CASSGQGAGKLFF.

Ten or more counts support this clonotype. Its ends do not fully match the called genes, so a read error is possible. The rearrangement uses TRBV6-5 and TRBJ2-1, with D possibly matching TRBD2 (5 bases). The V gene's germline CDR1 is MNHEY and CDR2 SVGAGI. This CDR3 spans 15 amino acids. CDR3 residues: CASSHSLARSYEQFF. CDR3 nucleotides: TGTGCCAGCAGTCACTCTCTAGCCCGATCGTATGAGCAGTTCTTC.